The clone carrying this T cell receptor beta chain has only a few counts. Antigen unknown. This sample is part of a study of identical twins. Notes on the study in general: Out-of-frame beta sequences exhibited a weaker degree of excess twin sharing.

CDR1 and CDR2 (germline): SQVTM, ANQGSEA. The ends lost 3 bases at V and 3 bases at J; junction bases unmatched: 9. The CDR3 is made up of 15 amino acids. TCRdb recomputed calls from the 5' RACE reads with MiXCR, one row per CDR3 protein. In the table there are around 1.7 million distinct CDR3 sequences, more than 30% of which are singletons. V gene TRBV29-1 combines with J gene TRBJ1-2; the match to TRBD1 covers 8 bases. The sample comprised cord blood. The source of this sequence is a newborn girl in good health. The CDR3 reads CSVDGRDRKDYGYTF. The CDR3 DNA is TGCAGCGTTGACGGACGGGACAGGAAAGACTATGGCTACACCTTC.